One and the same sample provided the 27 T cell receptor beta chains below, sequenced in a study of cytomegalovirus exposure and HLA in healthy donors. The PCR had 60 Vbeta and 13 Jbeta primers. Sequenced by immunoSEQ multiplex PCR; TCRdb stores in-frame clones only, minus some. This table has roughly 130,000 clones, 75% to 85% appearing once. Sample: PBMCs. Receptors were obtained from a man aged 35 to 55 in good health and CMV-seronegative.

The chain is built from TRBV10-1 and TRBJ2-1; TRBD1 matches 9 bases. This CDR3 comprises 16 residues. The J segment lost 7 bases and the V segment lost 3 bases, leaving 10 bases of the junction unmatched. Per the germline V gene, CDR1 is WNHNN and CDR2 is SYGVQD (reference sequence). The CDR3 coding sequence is TGCGCCAGCAGTGATAAACAGGGGGCAGCGGGAAATGAGCAGTTCTTC. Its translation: CASSDKQGAAGNEQFF.

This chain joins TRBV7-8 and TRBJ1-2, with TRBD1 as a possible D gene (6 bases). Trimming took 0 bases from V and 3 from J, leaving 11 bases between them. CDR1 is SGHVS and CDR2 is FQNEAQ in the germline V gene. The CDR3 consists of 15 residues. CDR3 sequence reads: CASSLAGGQYYGYTF. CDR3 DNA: TGTGCCAGCAGCTTAGCGGGGGGGCAGTACTATGGCTACACCTTC.

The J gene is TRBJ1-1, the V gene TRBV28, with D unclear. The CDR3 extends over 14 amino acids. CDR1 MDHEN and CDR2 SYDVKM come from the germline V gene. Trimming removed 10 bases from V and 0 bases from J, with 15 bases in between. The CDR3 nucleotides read TGTGCCACCCAGGAGGGCGGTTTGAACACTGAAGCTTTCTTT. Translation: CATQEGGLNTEAFF.

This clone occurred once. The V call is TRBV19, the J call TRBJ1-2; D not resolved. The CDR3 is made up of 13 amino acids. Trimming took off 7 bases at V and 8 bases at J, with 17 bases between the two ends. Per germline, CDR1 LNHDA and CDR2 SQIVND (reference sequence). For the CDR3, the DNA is TGTGCCAGTACCTATAGCACATCACAAGGCTACACCTTC. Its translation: CASTYSTSQGYTF. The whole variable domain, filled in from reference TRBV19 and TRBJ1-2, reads DGGITQSPKYLFRKEGQNVTLSCEQNLNHDAMYWYRQDPGQGLRLIYYSQIVNDFQKGDIAEGYSVSREKKESFPLTVTSAQKNPTAFYLCASTYSTSQGYTFGSGTRLTVV.

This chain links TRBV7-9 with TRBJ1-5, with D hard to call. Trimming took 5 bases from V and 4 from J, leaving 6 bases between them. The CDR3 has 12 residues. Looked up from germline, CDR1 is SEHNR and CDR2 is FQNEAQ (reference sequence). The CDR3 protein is CASSDQNQPQHF. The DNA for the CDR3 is TGTGCCAGCAGCGATCAGAATCAGCCCCAGCATTTT. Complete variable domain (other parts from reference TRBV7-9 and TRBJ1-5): DTGVSQNPRHKITKRGQNVTFRCDPISEHNRLYWYRQTLGQGPEFLTYFQNEAQLEKSRLLSDRFSAERPKGSFSTLEIQRTEQGDSAMYLCASSDQNQPQHFGDGTRLSIL.

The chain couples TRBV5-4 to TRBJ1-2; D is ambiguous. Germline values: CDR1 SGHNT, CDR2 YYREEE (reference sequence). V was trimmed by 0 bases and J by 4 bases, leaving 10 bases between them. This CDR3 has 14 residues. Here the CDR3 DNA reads TGTGCCAGCAGCTTGGACAGTTTTAGCTATGGCTACACCTTC. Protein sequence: CASSLDSFSYGYTF.

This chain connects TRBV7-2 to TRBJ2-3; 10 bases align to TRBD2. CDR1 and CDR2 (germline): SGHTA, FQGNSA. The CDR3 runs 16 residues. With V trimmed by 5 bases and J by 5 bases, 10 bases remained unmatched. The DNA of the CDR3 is TGTGCCAGCAGCGAGACTAGCGGGCTTCACGGAGATACGCAGTATTTT. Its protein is CASSETSGLHGDTQYF.

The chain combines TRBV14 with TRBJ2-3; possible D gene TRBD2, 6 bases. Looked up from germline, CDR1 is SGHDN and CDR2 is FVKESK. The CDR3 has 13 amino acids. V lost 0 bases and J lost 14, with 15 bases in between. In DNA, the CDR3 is TGTGCCAGCAGCCAAGACTTGGGACTTCCCCTGTATTTT. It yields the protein CASSQDLGLPLYF. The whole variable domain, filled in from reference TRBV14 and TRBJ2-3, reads EAGVTQFPSHSVIEKGQTVTLRCDPISGHDNLYWYRRVMGKEIKFLLHFVKESKQDESGMPNNRFLAERTGGTYSTLKVQPAELEDSGVYFCASSQDLGLPLYFGPGTRLTVL.

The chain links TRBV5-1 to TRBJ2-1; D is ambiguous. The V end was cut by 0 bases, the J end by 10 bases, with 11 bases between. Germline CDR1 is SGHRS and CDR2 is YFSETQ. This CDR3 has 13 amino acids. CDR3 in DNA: TGCGCCAGCAGCTTGGATGGTTACGGGGAGCAGTTCTTC. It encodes CASSLDGYGEQFF.

The CDR3 region has the DNA TGTGCCAGCAGTTCCGGGACAGGAGCCTACAATGAGCAGTTCTTC. This sequence encodes CASSSGTGAYNEQFF. The chain joins TRBV2 to TRBJ2-1; 8 positions agree with TRBD1. CDR1 is SNHLY, CDR2 FYNNEI, per germline. Unmatched junction bases numbered 5, after V lost 5 bases and J lost 2 bases. The CDR3 has 15 amino acids.

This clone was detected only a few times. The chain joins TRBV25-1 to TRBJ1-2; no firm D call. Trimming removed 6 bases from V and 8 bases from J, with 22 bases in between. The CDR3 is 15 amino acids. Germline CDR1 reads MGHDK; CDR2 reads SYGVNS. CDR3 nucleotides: TGTGCCAGCAGCGACTCTTCCCAGACCATCCGCGGCTACACCTTC. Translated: CASSDSSQTIRGYTF.

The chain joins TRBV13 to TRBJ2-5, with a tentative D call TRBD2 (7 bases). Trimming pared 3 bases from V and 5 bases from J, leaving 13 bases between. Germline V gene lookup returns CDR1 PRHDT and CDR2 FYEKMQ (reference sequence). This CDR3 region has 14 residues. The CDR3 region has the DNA TGTGCCAGCAGCTTTGGGGGGGCCGTTGAGACCCAGTACTTC. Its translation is CASSFGGAVETQYF.

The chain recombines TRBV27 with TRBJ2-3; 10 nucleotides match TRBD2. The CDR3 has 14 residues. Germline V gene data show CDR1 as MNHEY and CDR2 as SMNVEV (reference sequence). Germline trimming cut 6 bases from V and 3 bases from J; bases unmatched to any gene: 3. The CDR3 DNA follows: TGTGCCAGCAGATCTAGCGGGGGAACAGATACGCAGTATTTT. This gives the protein CASRSSGGTDTQYF.

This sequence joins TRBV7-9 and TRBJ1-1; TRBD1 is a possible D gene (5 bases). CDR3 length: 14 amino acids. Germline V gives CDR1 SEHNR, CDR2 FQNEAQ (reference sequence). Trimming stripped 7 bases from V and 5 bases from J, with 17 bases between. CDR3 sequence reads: CASTGGSRGTEAFF. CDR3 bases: TGTGCCAGCACCGGCGGGAGTCGGGGGACTGAAGCTTTCTTT. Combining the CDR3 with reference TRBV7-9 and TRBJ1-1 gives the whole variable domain DTGVSQNPRHKITKRGQNVTFRCDPISEHNRLYWYRQTLGQGPEFLTYFQNEAQLEKSRLLSDRFSAERPKGSFSTLEIQRTEQGDSAMYLCASTGGSRGTEAFFGQGTRLTVV.

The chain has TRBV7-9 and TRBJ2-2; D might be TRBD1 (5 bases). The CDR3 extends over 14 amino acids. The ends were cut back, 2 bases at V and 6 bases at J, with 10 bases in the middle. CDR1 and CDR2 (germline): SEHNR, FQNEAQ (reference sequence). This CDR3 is CASSLQGIAGELFF. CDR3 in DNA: TGTGCCAGCAGCTTACAGGGTATCGCCGGGGAGCTGTTTTTT. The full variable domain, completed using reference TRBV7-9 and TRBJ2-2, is DTGVSQNPRHKITKRGQNVTFRCDPISEHNRLYWYRQTLGQGPEFLTYFQNEAQLEKSRLLSDRFSAERPKGSFSTLEIQRTEQGDSAMYLCASSLQGIAGELFFGEGSRLTVL.

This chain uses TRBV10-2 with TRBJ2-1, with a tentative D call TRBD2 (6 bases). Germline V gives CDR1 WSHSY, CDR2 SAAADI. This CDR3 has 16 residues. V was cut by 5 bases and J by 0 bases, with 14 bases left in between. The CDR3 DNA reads TGCGCCAGCAGTTTGGTTGTGACTAGCTCCTACAATGAGCAGTTCTTC. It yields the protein CASSLVVTSSYNEQFF.

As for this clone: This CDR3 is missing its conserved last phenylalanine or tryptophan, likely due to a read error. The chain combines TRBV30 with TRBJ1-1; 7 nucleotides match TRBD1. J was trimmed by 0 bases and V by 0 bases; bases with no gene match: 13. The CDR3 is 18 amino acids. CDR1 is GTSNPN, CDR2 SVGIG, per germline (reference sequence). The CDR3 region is CAWSVWGAGGRLNTEAFV. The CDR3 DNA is TGTGCCTGGAGTGTATGGGGAGCAGGGGGACGCCTGAACACTGAAGCTTTCGTT.

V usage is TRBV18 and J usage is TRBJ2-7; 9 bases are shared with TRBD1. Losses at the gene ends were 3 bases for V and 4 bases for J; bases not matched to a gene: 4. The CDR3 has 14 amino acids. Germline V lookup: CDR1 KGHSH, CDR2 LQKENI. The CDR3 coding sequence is TGTGCCAGCTCACCTACAGGACAGGGGTACGAGCAGTACTTC. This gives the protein CASSPTGQGYEQYF.

The CDR3 DNA reads TGTGCCAGCAGTTTCCAGGGGACCTATGGCTACACCTTC. Amino acids: CASSFQGTYGYTF. V usage is TRBV28 and J usage is TRBJ1-2, with D possibly matching TRBD1 (6 bases). Germline V gene sequence: CDR1 MDHEN, CDR2 SYDVKM. The ends were cut back, 3 bases at V and 4 bases at J, with 9 bases in the middle. The CDR3 has 13 residues.

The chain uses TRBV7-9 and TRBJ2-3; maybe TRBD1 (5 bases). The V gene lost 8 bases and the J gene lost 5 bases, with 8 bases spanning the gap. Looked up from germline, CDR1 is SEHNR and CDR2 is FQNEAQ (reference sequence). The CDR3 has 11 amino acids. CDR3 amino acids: CASQGLDTQYF. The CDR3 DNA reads TGTGCCAGCCAGGGATTAGATACGCAGTATTTT.

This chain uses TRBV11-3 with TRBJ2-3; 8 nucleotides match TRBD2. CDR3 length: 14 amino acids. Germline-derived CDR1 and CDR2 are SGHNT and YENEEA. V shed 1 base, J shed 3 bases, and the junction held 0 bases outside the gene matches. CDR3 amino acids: CASSLGLATDTQYF. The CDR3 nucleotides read TGTGCCAGCAGCTTAGGACTAGCGACAGATACGCAGTATTTT.

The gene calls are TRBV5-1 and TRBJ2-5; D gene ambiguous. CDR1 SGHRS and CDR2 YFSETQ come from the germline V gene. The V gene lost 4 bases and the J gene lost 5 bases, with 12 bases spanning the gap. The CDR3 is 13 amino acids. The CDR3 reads CASSGPQAETQYF. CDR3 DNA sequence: TGCGCCAGCAGCGGTCCCCAGGCGGAGACCCAGTACTTC.

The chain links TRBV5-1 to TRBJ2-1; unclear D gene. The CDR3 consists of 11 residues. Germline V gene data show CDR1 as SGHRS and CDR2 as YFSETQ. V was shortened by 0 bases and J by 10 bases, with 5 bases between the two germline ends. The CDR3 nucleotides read TGCGCCAGCAGCTTGGACACCGAGCAGTTCTTC. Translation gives CASSLDTEQFF.

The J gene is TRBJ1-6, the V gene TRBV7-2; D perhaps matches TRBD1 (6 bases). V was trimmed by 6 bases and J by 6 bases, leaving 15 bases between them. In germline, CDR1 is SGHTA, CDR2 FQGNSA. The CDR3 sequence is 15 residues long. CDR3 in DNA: TGTGCCAGCAGATACGCAGGGGCCAGTAATTCACCCCTCCACTTT. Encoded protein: CASRYAGASNSPLHF. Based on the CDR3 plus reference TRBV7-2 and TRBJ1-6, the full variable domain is GAGVSQSPSNKVTEKGKDVELRCDPISGHTALYWYRQSLGQGLEFLIYFQGNSAPDKSGLPSDRFSAERTGGSVSTLTIQRTQQEDSAVYLCASRYAGASNSPLHFGNGTRLTVT.

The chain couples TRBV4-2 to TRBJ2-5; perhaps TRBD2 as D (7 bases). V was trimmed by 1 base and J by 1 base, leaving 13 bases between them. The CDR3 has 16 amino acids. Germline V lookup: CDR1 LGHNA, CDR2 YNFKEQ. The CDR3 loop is CASSQGAAGAQETQYF. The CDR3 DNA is TGTGCCAGCAGCCAAGGGGCCGCGGGGGCCCAAGAGACCCAGTACTTC.

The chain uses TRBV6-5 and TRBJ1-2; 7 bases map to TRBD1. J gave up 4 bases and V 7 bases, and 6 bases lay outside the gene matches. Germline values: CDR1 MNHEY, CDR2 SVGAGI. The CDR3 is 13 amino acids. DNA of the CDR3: TGTGCCAGCACTTGGGACAGCCTCTATGGCTACACCTTC. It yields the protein CASTWDSLYGYTF.

The CDR3 DNA reads as TGCAGCGCTGCTGACTTACCCTCGGATTCACCCCTCCACTTT. It is translated as CSAADLPSDSPLHF. This chain joins TRBV29-1 and TRBJ1-6; D call uncertain. Germline values: CDR1 SQVTM, CDR2 ANQGSEA. The CDR3 runs 14 residues. Trimming shortened V by 7 bases and J by 8 bases, and 18 bases separated the two germline ends.